This T cell receptor (beta chain) came from a study of cytomegalovirus exposure and HLA in healthy donors. CDR1 and CDR2 (germline): SNHLY, FYNNEI. V lost 6 bases and J lost 1; bases outside the gene matches: 4. The CDR3 covers 14 residues. Amplification used 60 Vbeta primers and 13 Jbeta primers. The protocol was immunoSEQ multiplex PCR, while the TCRdb copy is restricted to in-frame clones and leaves out a portion. The sample contains approximately 160,000 clones, approximately 78% of which appear only once. The clonotype comes from a woman aged 50 to 65 in good health and CMV-seropositive. Sample: PBMCs. The V gene is TRBV2, the J gene TRBJ1-1, with TRBD1 identical over 8 bases. CDR3 sequence reads: CASRIRGQNTEAFF. For the CDR3, the DNA is TGTGCCAGCAGGATCAGGGGGCAGAACACTGAAGCTTTCTTT. Complete variable domain (other parts from reference TRBV2 and TRBJ1-1): EPEVTQTPSHQVTQMGQEVILRCVPISNHLYFYWYRQILGQKVEFLVSFYNNEISEKSEIFDDQFSVERPDGSNFTLKIRSTKLEDSAMYFCASRIRGQNTEAFFGQGTRLTVV.